The source of this T cell receptor beta chain is a study of blood T cell repertoires in COVID-19 (dated by TCRdb to 2019 to 2021). Study-level background: The collaborator samples originated in the United States, Italy and Spain and spanned the acute and convalescent phases of COVID-19. The material from the prospective study consisted of cDNA or gDNA derived from T cells, B-cell-depleted T cells, or PBMCs. Subjects who had been exposed to COVID-19, were actively infected with it, or had recovered from it provided the deeply sampled blood TCRbeta repertoires that made up the dataset. The repertoires were released in a freely available public database intended as a resource for research on the immune response to SARS-CoV-2. The samples were drawn from two sources: the first 160 participants of the ongoing ImmuneRACE study, and 1,000 to 1,500 subjects contributed by 6 global collaborators. Nearly every sample came with metadata listing a de-identified subject ID, COVID-19 status, age in years and sex. Where HLA class I and class II types were available, the types were taken from metadata supplied by the sample provider, not from assay-based typing.

TCRbeta CDR3 regions were amplified from genomic DNA using the immunoSEQ Assay, a bias-controlled multiplex PCR. Regarding the original processing steps: Nucleated cell counts per sample were estimated from amplification of reference gene primers within the assay. To quantify the absolute abundance of each unique TCRbeta CDR3 rearrangement, sequence reads were collapsed and filtered. For each sample, productive Simpson clonality was calculated as the square root of Simpson's diversity index across productive rearrangements. Sourced from immuneACCESS, this table was stored by TCRdb with only in-frame sequences that have V and J called. A share of the clones is absent; for the studies checked, an unresolved V gene accounts for under half, and the remainder has no known explanation. V and J calls plus clone size are reproduced from that table; the DNA served to infer D and trimming. The sample table contains around 220,000 clones; only one count was recorded for 82% of them. The ten most abundant clones make up 4.9% of the sample.

Study-level results and caveats: Clinical and demographic metadata were provided uncurated, with the amount varying by source and participant.

The collaborating institutions used their own protocols to collect whole blood in K2EDTA tubes. For TCRbeta analysis, collaborator samples were shipped as frozen whole blood, as isolated PBMCs, or as DNA extracted from either sample type. Relative to germline, V is missing 6 bases and J is missing 2 bases, with 2 bases of the junction outside any gene match. The CDR3, from cysteine to phenylalanine, totals 14 residues. Only the CDR3 region is kept as DNA, spanning 42 bases read in frame from base 1. The germline V gene specifies MGHDK as CDR1 and SYGVNS as CDR2. Comment on this clone: What this receptor recognizes is not known. The input lacks base qualities; no much larger clone sits a single base away.

The source of this sequence is a woman aged 80 or over with active or convalescent COVID-19. The sample consisted of peripheral blood. The sequence links TRBV25-1 to TRBJ2-1; 9 of the junction bases match TRBD1. This receptor has the CDR3 CASRGTGTYNEQFF. Here is the DNA: TGTGCCAGCAGAGGGACAGGGACCTACAATGAGCAGTTCTTC.